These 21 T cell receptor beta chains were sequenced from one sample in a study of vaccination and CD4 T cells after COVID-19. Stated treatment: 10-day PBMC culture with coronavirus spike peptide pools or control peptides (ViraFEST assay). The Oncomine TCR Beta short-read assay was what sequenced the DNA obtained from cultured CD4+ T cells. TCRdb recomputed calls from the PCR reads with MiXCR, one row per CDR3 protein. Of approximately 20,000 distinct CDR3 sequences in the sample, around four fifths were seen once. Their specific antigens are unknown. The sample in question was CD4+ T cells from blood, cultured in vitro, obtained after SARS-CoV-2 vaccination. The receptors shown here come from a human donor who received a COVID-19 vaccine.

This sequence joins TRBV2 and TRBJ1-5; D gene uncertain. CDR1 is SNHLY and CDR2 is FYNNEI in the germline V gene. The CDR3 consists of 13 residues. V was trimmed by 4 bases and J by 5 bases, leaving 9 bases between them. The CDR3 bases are TGTGCCAGCAGTGTGCGGTACGATCAGCCCCAGCATTTT. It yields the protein CASSVRYDQPQHF.

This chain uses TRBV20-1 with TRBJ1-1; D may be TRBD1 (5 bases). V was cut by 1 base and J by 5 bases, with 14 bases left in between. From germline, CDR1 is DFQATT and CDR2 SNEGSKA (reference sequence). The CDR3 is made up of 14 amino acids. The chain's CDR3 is CSARGGTTGTEAFF. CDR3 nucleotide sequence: TGCAGTGCTAGAGGCGGGACGACGGGGACTGAAGCTTTCTTT.

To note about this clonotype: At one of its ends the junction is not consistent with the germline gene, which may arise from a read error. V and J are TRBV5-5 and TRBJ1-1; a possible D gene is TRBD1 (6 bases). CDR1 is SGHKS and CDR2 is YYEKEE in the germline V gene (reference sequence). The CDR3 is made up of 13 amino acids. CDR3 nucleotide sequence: TGCGCCAGCAGCCTGGACAGAAACACTGAAGCTTTCTTT. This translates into CASSLDRNTEAFF.

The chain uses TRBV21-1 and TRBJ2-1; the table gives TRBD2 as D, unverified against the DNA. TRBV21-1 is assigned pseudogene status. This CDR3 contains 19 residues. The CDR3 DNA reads TGTGCCAGCGGCCTAGAGGAGGGGAGAGGGACTAGCGGGGATCCTGAGCAGTTCTTC. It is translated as CASGLEEGRGTSGDPEQFF.

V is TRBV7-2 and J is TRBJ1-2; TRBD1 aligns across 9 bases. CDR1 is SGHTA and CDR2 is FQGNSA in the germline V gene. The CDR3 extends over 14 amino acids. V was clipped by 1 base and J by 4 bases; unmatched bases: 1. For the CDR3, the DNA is TGTGCCAGCAGCTTAGGACAGGGGGGCTATGGCTACACCTTC. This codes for CASSLGQGGYGYTF.

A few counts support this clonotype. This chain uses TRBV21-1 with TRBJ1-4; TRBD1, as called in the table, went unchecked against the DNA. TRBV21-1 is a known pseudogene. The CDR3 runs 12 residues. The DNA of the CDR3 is TGTGCCACGCCGAGGGGGGGAGAAAAACTGTTTTTT. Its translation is CATPRGGEKLFF.

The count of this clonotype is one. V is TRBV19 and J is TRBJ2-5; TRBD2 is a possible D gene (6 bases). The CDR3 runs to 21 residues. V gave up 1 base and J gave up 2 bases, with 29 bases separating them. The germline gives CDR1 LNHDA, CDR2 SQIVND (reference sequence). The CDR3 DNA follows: TGTGCCAGTAGTATAGTGTTGGGGCAGGGCGAAGGGCGGGGATTACAAGAGACCCAGTACTTC. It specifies CASSIVLGQGEGRGLQETQYF. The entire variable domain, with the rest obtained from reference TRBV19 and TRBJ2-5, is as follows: DGGITQSPKYLFRKEGQNVTLSCEQNLNHDAMYWYRQDPGQGLRLIYYSQIVNDFQKGDIAEGYSVSREKKESFPLTVTSAQKNPTAFYLCASSIVLGQGEGRGLQETQYFGPGTRLLVL.

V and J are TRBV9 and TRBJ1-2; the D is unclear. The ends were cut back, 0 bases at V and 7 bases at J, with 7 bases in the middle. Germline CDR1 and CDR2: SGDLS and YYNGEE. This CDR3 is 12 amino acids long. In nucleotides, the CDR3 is TGTGCCAGCAGCGTAGCAGCAGGTGGCTACACCTTC. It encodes CASSVAAGGYTF.

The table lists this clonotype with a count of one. CDR3 sequence reads: CASSFRTGNTDTQYF. DNA of the CDR3: TGTGCCAGCAGTTTTAGGACAGGGAACACAGATACGCAGTATTTT. The chain joins TRBV12-3 or TRBV12-4 to TRBJ2-3; 8 bases line up with TRBD1. The CDR3 extends over 15 amino acids. The V segment lost 3 bases and the J segment 2 bases; nucleotides outside the gene matches: 4.

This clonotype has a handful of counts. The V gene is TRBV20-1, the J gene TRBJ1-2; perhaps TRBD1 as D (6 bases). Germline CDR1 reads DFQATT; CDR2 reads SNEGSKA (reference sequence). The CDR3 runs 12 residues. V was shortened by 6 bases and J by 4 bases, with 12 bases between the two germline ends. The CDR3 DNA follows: TGCAGTGCGCAGGGGACCAGCTATGGCTACACCTTC. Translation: CSAQGTSYGYTF.

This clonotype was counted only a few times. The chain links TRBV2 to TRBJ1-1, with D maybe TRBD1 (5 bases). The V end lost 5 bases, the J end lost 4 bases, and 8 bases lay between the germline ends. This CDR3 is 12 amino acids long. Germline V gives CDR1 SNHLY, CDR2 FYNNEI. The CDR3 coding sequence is TGTGCCAGCAGTCCGAGGGGCACTGAAGCTTTCTTT. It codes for CASSPRGTEAFF.

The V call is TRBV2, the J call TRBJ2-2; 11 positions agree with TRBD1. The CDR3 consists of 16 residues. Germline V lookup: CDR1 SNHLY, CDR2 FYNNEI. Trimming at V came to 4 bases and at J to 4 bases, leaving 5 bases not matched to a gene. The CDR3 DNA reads TGTGCCAGCAGTGTGGGGGGGACAGGGGGCACCGGGGAGCTGTTTTTT. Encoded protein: CASSVGGTGGTGELFF. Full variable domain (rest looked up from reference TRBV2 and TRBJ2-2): EPEVTQTPSHQVTQMGQEVILRCVPISNHLYFYWYRQILGQKVEFLVSFYNNEISEKSEIFDDQFSVERPDGSNFTLKIRSTKLEDSAMYFCASSVGGTGGTGELFFGEGSRLTVL.

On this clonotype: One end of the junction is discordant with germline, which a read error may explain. The CDR3 reads CASSPGQETQCF. The CDR3 nucleotides read TGTGCCAGCAGCCCTGGCCAAGAGACCCAGTGCTTC. The chain has TRBV7-6 and TRBJ2-5; D uncertain. Per germline, CDR1 SGHVS and CDR2 FNYEAQ. The CDR3 sequence is 12 residues long.

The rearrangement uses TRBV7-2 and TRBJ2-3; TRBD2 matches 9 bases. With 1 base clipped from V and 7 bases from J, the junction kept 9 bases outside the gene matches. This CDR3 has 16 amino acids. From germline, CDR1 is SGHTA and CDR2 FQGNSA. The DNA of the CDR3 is TGTGCCAGCAGCTTAGAGTCTGCGGGGGGGCGAAATACGCAGTATTTT. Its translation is CASSLESAGGRNTQYF.

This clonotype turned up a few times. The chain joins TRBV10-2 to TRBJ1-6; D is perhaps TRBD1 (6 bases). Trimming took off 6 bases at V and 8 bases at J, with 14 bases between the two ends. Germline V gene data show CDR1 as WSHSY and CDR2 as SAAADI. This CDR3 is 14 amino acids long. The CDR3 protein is CASRDSSGYSPLHF. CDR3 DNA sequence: TGCGCCAGCAGGGACAGTTCAGGCTATTCACCCCTCCACTTT.

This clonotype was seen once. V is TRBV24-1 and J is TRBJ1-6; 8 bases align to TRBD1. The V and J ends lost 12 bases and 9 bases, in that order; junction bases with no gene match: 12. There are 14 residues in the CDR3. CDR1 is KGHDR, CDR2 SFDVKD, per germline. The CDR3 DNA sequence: TGTGCCTCCCCCCAGGGGGCAAAGAGTTCACCCCTCCACTTT. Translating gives CASPQGAKSSPLHF.

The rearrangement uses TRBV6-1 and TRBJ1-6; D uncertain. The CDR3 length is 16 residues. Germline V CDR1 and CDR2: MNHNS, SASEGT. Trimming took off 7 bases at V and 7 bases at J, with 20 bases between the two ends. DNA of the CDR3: TGTGCCAGCATTCGTGAGGTGAGGGTCTGGAATTCACCCCTCCACTTT. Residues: CASIREVRVWNSPLHF.

The CDR3 sequence is CASPPDSTDTQYF. The CDR3 region has the DNA TGTGCCAGCCCCCCGGACAGCACAGATACGCAGTATTTT. The rearrangement links TRBV6-1 to TRBJ2-3; D call uncertain. The length of the CDR3 is 13 residues. With 8 bases removed from V and 0 bases from J, the gap between germline ends came to 9 bases. Germline CDR1 is MNHNS and CDR2 is SASEGT.

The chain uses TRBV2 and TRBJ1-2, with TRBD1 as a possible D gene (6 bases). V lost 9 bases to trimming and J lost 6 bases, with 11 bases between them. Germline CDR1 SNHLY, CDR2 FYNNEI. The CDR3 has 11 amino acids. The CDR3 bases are TGTGCCAGACAGGGAGGCAATGGCTACACCTTC. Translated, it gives CARQGGNGYTF. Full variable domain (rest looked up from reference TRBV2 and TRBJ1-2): EPEVTQTPSHQVTQMGQEVILRCVPISNHLYFYWYRQILGQKVEFLVSFYNNEISEKSEIFDDQFSVERPDGSNFTLKIRSTKLEDSAMYFCARQGGNGYTFGSGTRLTVV.

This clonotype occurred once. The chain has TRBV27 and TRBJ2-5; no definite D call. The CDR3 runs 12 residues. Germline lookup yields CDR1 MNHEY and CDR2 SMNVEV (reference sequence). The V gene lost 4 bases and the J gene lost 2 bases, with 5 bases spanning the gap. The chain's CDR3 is CASSYHQETQYF. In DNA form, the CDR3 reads TGTGCCAGCAGTTACCATCAAGAGACCCAGTACTTC.

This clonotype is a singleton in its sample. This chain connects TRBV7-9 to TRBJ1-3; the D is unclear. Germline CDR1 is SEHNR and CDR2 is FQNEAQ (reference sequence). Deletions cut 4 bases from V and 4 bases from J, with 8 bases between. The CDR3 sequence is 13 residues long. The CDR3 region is CASSSGLGNTIYF. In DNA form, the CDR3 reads TGTGCCAGCAGCTCGGGGTTAGGAAACACCATATATTTT.